The 17 T cell receptor beta chains presented below share a single source sample, sequenced in a study of graft-versus-host responses after intestinal transplantation. Clones were sequenced by immunoSEQ multiplex PCR, and TCRdb holds only the in-frame ones, with some missing. Among under 20,000 clones listed, just under 75% were seen once. Tissue processing of the graft released intraepithelial and lamina propria lymphocytes from it. The sample was ileum tissue, taken 14 days after transplant. These receptor sequences come from a human patient who received an intestinal transplant, so some T cells may come from the graft donor.

There are a few counts of this clone. The chain uses TRBV6-5 and TRBJ2-1; perhaps TRBD1 as D (5 bases). In germline, CDR1 is MNHEY, CDR2 SVGAGI. CDR3 length equals 14 residues. V gave up 4 bases and J gave up 6 bases, with 13 bases separating them. The CDR3 sequence: CASSSQGRLNEQFF. For the CDR3, the DNA is TGTGCCAGCAGTTCTCAGGGAAGGCTCAATGAGCAGTTCTTC.

This rearrangement joins TRBV21-1 to TRBJ1-5. TRBV21-1 represents a pseudogene. The CDR3 is made up of 12 amino acids. DNA for the CDR3: TGTGCCAGCAGCAAAGGCAATCAGCCCCAGCATTTT. This encodes CASSKGNQPQHF.

V gene TRBV14 combines with J gene TRBJ1-6; 11 bases are a match to TRBD1. Germline CDR1 SGHDN, CDR2 FVKESK. V lost 3 bases, J lost 4 bases, and 2 bases stayed unmatched. The CDR3 runs to 16 residues. CDR3 sequence (DNA): TGTGCCAGCAGCCACGGGACAGGGGGATATAATTCACCCCTCCACTTT. This encodes CASSHGTGGYNSPLHF.

The V call is TRBV11-2, the J call TRBJ2-1; unclear D gene. V dropped 0 bases and J dropped 3 bases, with 9 bases sitting between them. CDR3 size: 15 residues. Germline V lookup: CDR1 SGHAT, CDR2 FQNNGV. CDR3 protein: CASSLDHFFYNEQFF. In DNA, the CDR3 is TGTGCCAGCAGCTTAGATCACTTCTTCTACAATGAGCAGTTCTTC. The full variable domain, rest sourced from reference TRBV11-2 and TRBJ2-1, is EAGVAQSPRYKIIEKRQSVAFWCNPISGHATLYWYQQILGQGPKLLIQFQNNGVVDDSQLPKDRFSAERLKGVDSTLKIQPAKLEDSAVYLCASSLDHFFYNEQFFGPGTRLTVL.

V is TRBV9 and J is TRBJ2-7; 7 nucleotides line up with TRBD1. The CDR3 consists of 13 residues. V shed 3 bases, J shed 6 bases, and the junction held 6 bases outside the gene matches. The germline V gene encodes CDR1 SGDLS and CDR2 YYNGEE. As DNA, the CDR3 is TGTGCCAGCAGCGGACGACAGGGAATCGAGCAGTACTTC. This codes for CASSGRQGIEQYF. The whole variable domain, remainder taken from reference TRBV9 and TRBJ2-7, is DSGVTQTPKHLITATGQRVTLRCSPRSGDLSVYWYQQSLDQGLQFLIQYYNGEERAKGNILERFSAQQFPDLHSELNLSSLELGDSALYFCASSGRQGIEQYFGPGTRLTVT.

The chain employs TRBV5-4 and TRBJ2-7; 7 positions match TRBD1. The trim removed 4 bases at V and 0 bases at J, leaving 7 bases unmatched. The CDR3 contains 15 residues. CDR1 SGHNT and CDR2 YYREEE come from the germline V gene (reference sequence). The CDR3 here is CASSRDSQSSYEQYF. CDR3 nucleotides: TGTGCCAGCAGCCGGGACAGCCAAAGCTCCTACGAGCAGTACTTC.

The chain joins TRBV6-1 to TRBJ1-4, with D unresolved. Trimming cost V 3 bases and J 5 bases, with 13 bases left between them. This CDR3 is 15 amino acids long. Germline V gives CDR1 MNHNS, CDR2 SASEGT. The CDR3, as DNA: TGTGCCAGCAGTGAGTCGGCAGATTTGAATGAAAAACTGTTTTTT. It codes for CASSESADLNEKLFF.

The V call is TRBV7-9, the J call TRBJ2-1; D remains ambiguous. Germline V gives CDR1 SEHNR, CDR2 FQNEAQ (reference sequence). There are 13 residues in the CDR3. Trimming pared 1 base from V and 9 bases from J, leaving 10 bases between. The CDR3 DNA reads as TGTGCCAGCAGCTTAGGCACGTCAGCTGAGCAGTTCTTC. Residues: CASSLGTSAEQFF.

This chain joins TRBV9 and TRBJ2-3; a possible D gene is TRBD2 (5 bases). Germline loops: CDR1 SGDLS, CDR2 YYNGEE. The V end lost 0 bases, the J end lost 1 base, and 12 bases lay between the germline ends. The CDR3 has 16 residues. The CDR3 loop reads CASSVDEGSGTDTQYF. The CDR3 nucleotides read TGTGCCAGCAGCGTAGATGAGGGTTCGGGCACAGATACGCAGTATTTT. Drawing the rest from reference TRBV9 and TRBJ2-3, the complete variable domain is DSGVTQTPKHLITATGQRVTLRCSPRSGDLSVYWYQQSLDQGLQFLIQYYNGEERAKGNILERFSAQQFPDLHSELNLSSLELGDSALYFCASSVDEGSGTDTQYFGPGTRLTVL.

This chain uses TRBV5-6 with TRBJ2-1; 11 bases map to TRBD2. This CDR3 comprises 15 residues. With 5 bases clipped from V and 1 base from J, the junction kept 2 bases outside the gene matches. Looked up from germline, CDR1 is SGHDT and CDR2 is YYEEEE. CDR3 sequence: CASSPSGRSYNEQFF. The DNA of the CDR3 is TGTGCCAGCAGTCCTAGCGGGAGGTCCTACAATGAGCAGTTCTTC.

The chain links TRBV27 to TRBJ1-5; 10 nucleotides agree with TRBD1. With V trimmed by 5 bases and J by 0 bases, 7 bases remained unmatched. The CDR3 has 17 residues. Germline V gene lookup returns CDR1 MNHEY and CDR2 SMNVEV (reference sequence). The CDR3 sequence is CASSIGQGDYSNQPQHF. In DNA, the CDR3 is TGTGCCAGCAGTATTGGACAGGGGGACTATAGCAATCAGCCCCAGCATTTT.

V is TRBV6-5 and J is TRBJ1-1; D is uncertain. The V gene's germline CDR1 is MNHEY and CDR2 SVGAGI. The CDR3 totals 13 residues. Trimming removed 5 bases at V and 0 bases at J, with 7 bases between. The CDR3: CASSDTLNTEAFF. CDR3 in DNA: TGTGCCAGCAGTGACACCTTGAACACTGAAGCTTTCTTT.

This chain links TRBV7-9 with TRBJ2-1; no clear D gene. Looked up from germline, CDR1 is SEHNR and CDR2 is FQNEAQ (reference sequence). The germline V and J ends were trimmed by 1 base and 15 bases, with 7 bases remaining between them. The CDR3 length is 10 residues. In DNA, the CDR3 is TGTGCCAGCAGCTTAGACCTCTTGTTCTTC. Protein: CASSLDLLFF. The full variable domain, completed using reference TRBV7-9 and TRBJ2-1, is DTGVSQNPRHKITKRGQNVTFRCDPISEHNRLYWYRQTLGQGPEFLTYFQNEAQLEKSRLLSDRFSAERPKGSFSTLEIQRTEQGDSAMYLCASSLDLLFFGPGTRLTVL.

The chain recombines TRBV6-1 with TRBJ1-2; unclear D gene. The CDR3 runs 15 residues. Germline loops: CDR1 MNHNS, CDR2 SASEGT. The V gene lost 0 bases and the J gene lost 2 bases, with 10 bases spanning the gap. Written as DNA, the CDR3 is TGTGCCAGCAGTGAAGCCACGTCTGTGAACTATGGCTACACCTTC. Translation gives CASSEATSVNYGYTF.

This chain joins TRBV5-6 and TRBJ2-7, with 7 bases identical to TRBD2. CDR3 length: 14 amino acids. Germline V gene sequence: CDR1 SGHDT, CDR2 YYEEEE. Germline trimming cut 3 bases from V and 7 bases from J; bases unmatched to any gene: 10. The CDR3 reads CASSSGLVRLEQYF. The CDR3 nucleotides are TGTGCCAGCAGCTCCGGACTAGTCCGATTGGAGCAGTACTTC.

J is TRBJ2-2 and V is TRBV7-2, with 8 bases lining up with TRBD2. The CDR3 has 15 amino acids. Germline trimming cut 1 base from V and 7 bases from J; bases unmatched to any gene: 5. Germline-derived CDR1 and CDR2 are SGHTA and FQGNSA. CDR3 DNA sequence: TGTGCCAGCAGCTTAGGGTGGCTAGCGGGCGGGGAGCTGTTTTTT. Amino acids: CASSLGWLAGGELFF.

This clone was counted only a few times. The rearrangement joins TRBV7-9 to TRBJ1-1, with 7 positions matching TRBD1. V lost 5 bases, J lost 5 bases, and 11 bases stayed unmatched. Germline lookup yields CDR1 SEHNR and CDR2 FQNEAQ (reference sequence). CDR3 length equals 15 residues. The CDR3 is CASSANTGVGTEAFF. CDR3 sequence (DNA): TGTGCCAGCAGCGCAAATACAGGGGTAGGGACTGAAGCTTTCTTT.